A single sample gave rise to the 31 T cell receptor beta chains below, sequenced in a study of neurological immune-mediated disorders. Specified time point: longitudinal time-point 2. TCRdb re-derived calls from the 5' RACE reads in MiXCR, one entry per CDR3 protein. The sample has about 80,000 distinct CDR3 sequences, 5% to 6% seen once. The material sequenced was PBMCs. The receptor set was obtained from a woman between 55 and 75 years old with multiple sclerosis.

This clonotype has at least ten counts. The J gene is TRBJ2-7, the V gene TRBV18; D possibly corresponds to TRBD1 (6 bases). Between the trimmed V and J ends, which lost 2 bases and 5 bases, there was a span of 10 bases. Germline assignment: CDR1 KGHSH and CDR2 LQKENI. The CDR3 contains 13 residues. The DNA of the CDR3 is TGTGCCAGCTCACCAATCGGGGACAACGAGCAGTACTTC. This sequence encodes CASSPIGDNEQYF.

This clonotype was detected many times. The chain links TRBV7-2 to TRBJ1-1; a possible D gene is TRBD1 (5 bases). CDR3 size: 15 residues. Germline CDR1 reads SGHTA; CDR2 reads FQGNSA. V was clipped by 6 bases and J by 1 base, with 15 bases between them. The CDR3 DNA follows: TGTGCCAGCAGTTTGGGGGACCTTCCGAACACTGAAGCTTTCTTT. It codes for CASSLGDLPNTEAFF.

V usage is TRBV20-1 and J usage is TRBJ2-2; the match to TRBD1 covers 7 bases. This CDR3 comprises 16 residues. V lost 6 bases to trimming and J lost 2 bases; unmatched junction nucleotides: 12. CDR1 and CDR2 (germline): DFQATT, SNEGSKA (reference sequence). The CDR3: CSAKEGQEANTGELFF. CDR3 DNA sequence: TGCAGTGCGAAGGAAGGACAGGAGGCTAACACCGGGGAGCTGTTTTTT.

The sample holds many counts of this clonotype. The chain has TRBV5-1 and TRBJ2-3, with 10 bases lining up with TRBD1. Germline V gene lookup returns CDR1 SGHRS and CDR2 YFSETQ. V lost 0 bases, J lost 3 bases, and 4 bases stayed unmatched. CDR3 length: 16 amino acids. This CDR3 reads CASSLGGQGKTDTQYF. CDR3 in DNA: TGCGCCAGCAGCTTGGGGGGACAGGGGAAAACAGATACGCAGTATTTT.

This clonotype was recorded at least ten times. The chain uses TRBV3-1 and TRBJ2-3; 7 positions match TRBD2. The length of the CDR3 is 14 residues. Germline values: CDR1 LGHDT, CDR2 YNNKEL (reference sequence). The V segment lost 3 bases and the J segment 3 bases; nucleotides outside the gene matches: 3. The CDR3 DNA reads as TGTGCCAGCAGCCAGGGGGGGGTTACAGATACGCAGTATTTT. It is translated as CASSQGGVTDTQYF.

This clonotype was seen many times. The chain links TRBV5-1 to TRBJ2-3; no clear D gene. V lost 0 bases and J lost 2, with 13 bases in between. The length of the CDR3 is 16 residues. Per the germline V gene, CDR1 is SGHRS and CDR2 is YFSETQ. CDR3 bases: TGCGCCAGCAGCTTGGCCAGTCTCATTTACACAGATACGCAGTATTTT. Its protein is CASSLASLIYTDTQYF.

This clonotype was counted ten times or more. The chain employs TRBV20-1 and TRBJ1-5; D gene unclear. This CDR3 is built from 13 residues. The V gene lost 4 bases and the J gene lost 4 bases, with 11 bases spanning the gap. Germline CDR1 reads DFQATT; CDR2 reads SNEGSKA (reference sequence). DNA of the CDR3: TGCAGTGCTAAAGACGGCGGTAATCAGCCCCAGCATTTT. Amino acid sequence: CSAKDGGNQPQHF.

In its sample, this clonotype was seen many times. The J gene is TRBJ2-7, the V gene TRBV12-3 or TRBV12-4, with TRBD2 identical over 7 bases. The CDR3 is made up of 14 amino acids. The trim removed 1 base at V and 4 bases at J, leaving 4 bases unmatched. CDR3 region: CASSLDGGVYEQYF. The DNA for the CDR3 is TGTGCCAGCAGTTTAGATGGGGGGGTTTACGAGCAGTACTTC.

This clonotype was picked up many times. CDR3 sequence: CASSLAWGSDTQYF. In nucleotides, the CDR3 is TGCGCCAGCAGCTTGGCCTGGGGGTCAGATACGCAGTATTTT. The chain has TRBV5-1 and TRBJ2-3; D is possibly TRBD1 or TRBD2 (5 bases each). There are 14 residues in the CDR3. Germline lookup yields CDR1 SGHRS and CDR2 YFSETQ. V was pared by 0 bases and J by 4 bases, with 9 bases between.

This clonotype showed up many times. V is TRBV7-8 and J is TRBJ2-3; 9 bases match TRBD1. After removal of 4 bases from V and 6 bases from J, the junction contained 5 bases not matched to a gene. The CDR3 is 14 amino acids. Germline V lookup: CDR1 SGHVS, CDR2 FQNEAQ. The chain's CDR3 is CASSSGTGMDTQYF. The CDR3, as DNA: TGTGCCAGCAGCTCCGGGACAGGGATGGATACGCAGTATTTT.

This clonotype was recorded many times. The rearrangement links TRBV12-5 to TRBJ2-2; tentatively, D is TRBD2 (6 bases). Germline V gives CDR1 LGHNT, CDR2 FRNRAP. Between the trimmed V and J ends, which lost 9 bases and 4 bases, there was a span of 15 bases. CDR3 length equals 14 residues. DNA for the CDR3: TGTGCTAGCCAGGAGGGGTCGGCCACCGGGGAGCTGTTTTTT. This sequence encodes CASQEGSATGELFF.

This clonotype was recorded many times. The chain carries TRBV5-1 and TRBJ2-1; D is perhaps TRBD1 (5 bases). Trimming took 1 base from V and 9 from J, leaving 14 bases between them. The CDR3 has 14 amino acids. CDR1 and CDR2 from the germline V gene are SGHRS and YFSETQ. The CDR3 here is CASSLLGRASEQFF. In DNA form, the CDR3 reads TGCGCCAGCAGCTTGCTCGGCAGGGCCAGTGAGCAGTTCTTC.

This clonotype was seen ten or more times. This chain's CDR3 is CASSSNPTSYEQYF. The CDR3 DNA reads as TGCGCCAGCAGCTCCAATCCGACTAGCTACGAGCAGTACTTC. The rearrangement uses TRBV5-1 and TRBJ2-7, with a weak D call TRBD2 (6 bases). This CDR3 has 14 residues. Trimming took off 3 bases at V and 3 bases at J, with 13 bases between the two ends. Germline CDR1 is SGHRS and CDR2 is YFSETQ.

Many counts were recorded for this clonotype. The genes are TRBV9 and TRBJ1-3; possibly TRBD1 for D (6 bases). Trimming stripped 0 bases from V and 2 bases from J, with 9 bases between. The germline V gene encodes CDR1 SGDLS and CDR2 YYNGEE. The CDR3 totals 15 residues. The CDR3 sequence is CASSVGPGAGNTIYF. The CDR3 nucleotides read TGTGCCAGCAGCGTAGGCCCAGGGGCTGGAAACACCATATATTTT.

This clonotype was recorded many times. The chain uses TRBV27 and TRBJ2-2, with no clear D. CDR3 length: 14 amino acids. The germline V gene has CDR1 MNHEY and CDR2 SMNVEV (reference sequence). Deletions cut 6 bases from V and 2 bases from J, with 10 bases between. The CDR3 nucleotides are TGTGCCAGCAGGCGGACCGTTAACACCGGGGAGCTGTTTTTT. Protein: CASRRTVNTGELFF.

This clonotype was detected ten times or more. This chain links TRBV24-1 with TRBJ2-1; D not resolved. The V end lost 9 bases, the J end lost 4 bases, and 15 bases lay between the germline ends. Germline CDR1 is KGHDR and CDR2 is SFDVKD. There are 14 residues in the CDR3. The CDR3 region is CATSRAFGYNEQFF. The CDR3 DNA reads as TGTGCCACCTCCCGGGCTTTTGGGTACAATGAGCAGTTCTTC.

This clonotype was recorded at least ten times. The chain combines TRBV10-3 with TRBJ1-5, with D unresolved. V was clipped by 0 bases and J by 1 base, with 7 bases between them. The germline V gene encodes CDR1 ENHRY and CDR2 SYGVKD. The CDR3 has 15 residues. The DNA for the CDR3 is TGTGCCATCAGTGAGTCGACACTAAGCAATCAGCCCCAGCATTTT. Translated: CAISESTLSNQPQHF.

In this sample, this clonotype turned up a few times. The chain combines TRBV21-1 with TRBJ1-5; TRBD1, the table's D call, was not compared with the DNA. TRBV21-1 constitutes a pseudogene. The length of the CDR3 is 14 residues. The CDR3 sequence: CASSSPQRHQPQHF. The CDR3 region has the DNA TGTGCCAGCAGCTCCCCCCAAAGGCATCAGCCCCAGCATTTT.

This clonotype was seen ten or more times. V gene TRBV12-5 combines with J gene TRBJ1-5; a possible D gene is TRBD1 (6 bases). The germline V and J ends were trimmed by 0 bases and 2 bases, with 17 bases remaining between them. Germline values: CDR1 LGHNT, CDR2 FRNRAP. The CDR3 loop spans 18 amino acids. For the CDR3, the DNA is TGTGCTAGTGGTTTGGTACTGTGGCAGGGGAAAGGCAATCAGCCCCAGCATTTT. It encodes CASGLVLWQGKGNQPQHF.

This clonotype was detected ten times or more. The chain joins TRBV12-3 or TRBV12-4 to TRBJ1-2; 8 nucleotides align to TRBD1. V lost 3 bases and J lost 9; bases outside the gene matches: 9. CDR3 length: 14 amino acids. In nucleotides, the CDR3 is TGTGCCAGCAGTTTTGGGCTAGACAGGGGAAGCTACACCTTC. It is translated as CASSFGLDRGSYTF.

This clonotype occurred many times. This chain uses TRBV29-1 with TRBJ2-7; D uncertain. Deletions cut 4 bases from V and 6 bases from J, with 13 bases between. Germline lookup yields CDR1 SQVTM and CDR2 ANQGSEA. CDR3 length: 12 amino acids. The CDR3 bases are TGCAGCGTTGGTCATCAGAGACTCGAGCAGTACTTC. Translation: CSVGHQRLEQYF.

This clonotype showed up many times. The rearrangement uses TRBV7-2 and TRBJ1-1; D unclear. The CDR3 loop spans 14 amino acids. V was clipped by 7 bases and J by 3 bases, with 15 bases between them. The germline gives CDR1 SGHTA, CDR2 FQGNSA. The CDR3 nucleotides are TGTGCCAGCAAGCGTTCGACCCACGACACTGAAGCTTTCTTT. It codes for CASKRSTHDTEAFF.

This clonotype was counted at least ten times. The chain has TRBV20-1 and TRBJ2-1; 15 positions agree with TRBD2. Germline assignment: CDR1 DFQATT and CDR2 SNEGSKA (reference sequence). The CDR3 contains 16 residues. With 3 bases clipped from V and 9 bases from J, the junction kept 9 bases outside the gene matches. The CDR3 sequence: CSARDHGLAGGREQFF. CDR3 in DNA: TGCAGTGCTAGGGATCACGGACTAGCGGGGGGGCGTGAGCAGTTCTTC.

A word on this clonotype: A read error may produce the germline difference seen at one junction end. This CDR3 is CASSNAVGGNTQYF. CDR3 DNA sequence: TGCGCCAGCAGCAACGCGGTGGGAGGGAACACTCAGTACTTC. The chain combines TRBV5-1 with TRBJ2-4; 7 nucleotides match TRBD2. The length of the CDR3 is 14 residues. CDR1 and CDR2 from the germline V gene are SGHRS and YFSETQ.

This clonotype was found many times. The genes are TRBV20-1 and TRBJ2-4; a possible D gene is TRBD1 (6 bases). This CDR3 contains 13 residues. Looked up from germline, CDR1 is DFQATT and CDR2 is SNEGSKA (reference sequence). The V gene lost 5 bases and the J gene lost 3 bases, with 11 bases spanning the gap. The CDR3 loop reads CSAPQGGKNIQYF. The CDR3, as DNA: TGCAGTGCTCCCCAAGGGGGCAAAAACATTCAGTACTTC.

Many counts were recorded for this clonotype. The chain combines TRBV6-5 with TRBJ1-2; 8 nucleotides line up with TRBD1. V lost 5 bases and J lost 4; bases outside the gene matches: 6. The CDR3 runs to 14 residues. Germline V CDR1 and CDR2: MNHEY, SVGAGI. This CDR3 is CASSPGQGGYGYTF. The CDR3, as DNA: TGTGCCAGCAGTCCCGGACAGGGAGGCTATGGCTACACCTTC.

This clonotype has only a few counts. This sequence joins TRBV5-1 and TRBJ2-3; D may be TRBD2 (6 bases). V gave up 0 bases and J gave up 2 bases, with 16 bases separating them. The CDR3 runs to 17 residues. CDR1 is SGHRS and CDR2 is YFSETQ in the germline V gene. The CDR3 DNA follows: TGCGCCAGCAGCTTGGTTTCAGTAGGGACTTCCACAGATACGCAGTATTTT. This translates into CASSLVSVGTSTDTQYF.

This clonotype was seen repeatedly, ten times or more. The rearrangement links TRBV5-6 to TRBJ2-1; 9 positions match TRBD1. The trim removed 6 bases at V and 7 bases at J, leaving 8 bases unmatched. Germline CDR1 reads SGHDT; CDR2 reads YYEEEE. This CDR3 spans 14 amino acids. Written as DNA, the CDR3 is TGTGCCAGCAACTCGGACAGGGGAGCGAATGAGCAGTTCTTC. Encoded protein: CASNSDRGANEQFF.

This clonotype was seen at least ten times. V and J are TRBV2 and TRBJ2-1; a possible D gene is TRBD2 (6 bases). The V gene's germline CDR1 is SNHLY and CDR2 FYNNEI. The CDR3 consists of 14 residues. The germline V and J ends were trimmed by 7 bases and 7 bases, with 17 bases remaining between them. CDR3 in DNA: TGTGCCAGCATCGGGCTAGCCGGAGGGAATGAGCAGTTCTTC. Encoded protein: CASIGLAGGNEQFF.

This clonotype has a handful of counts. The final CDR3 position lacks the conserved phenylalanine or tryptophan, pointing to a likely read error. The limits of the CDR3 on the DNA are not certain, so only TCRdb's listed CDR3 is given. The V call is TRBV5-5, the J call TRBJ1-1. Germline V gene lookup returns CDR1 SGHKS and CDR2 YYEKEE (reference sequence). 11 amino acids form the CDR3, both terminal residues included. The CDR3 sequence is CASSLRRGGGS.

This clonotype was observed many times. In DNA form, the CDR3 reads TGCAGTGCTAGAGGGCAAAGGAGGGGAAAGGTTGGCTACACCTTC. Amino acids: CSARGQRRGKVGYTF. The chain couples TRBV20-1 to TRBJ1-2; possibly TRBD1 for D (5 bases). V dropped 1 base and J dropped 7 bases, with 19 bases sitting between them. This CDR3 region has 15 residues. The germline V gene has CDR1 DFQATT and CDR2 SNEGSKA (reference sequence).